These 6 T cell receptor beta chains came from one sample sequenced in a study of tumor-infiltrating lymphocytes in primary liver carcinoma. Making TCR beta cDNA involved approximately 510 ng total RNA and a constant-region primer. Construction of TCR beta libraries relied on three successive nested multiplex PCR rounds employing slightly modified ARM-PCR. Primers for the first two PCR rounds were TRBV1-TRBV30 forward primers and a C-beta reverse primer (roughly 10 cycles per round). TCRdb processed the multiplex PCR reads anew with MiXCR; each CDR3 protein has one entry. This sample has roughly 49,000 distinct CDR3 sequences; roughly 70% occur once, and the top ten carry just under 30%. Each 20-30 mg portion of unsorted bulk tissue served as the source for co-extraction of RNA and DNA. The sample consisted of liver tumor tissue from sampling region 5. Sample subset: tumor region T5, tumor centre. The receptors were sampled from a man aged 35 to 55 with primary liver carcinoma and hepatitis B virus infection.

This chain uses TRBV12-3 or TRBV12-4 with TRBJ2-2; D is undetermined. This CDR3 is built from 13 residues. CDR3 DNA sequence: TGTTCAAGCAGTTTACGCAGAGCCGGGGAGCTGTTTTTT. This gives the protein CSSSLRRAGELFF.

The rearrangement links TRBV19 to TRBJ2-1, with D hard to call. The length of the CDR3 is 12 residues. Germline lookup yields CDR1 LNHDA and CDR2 SQIVND (reference sequence). Trimming shortened V by 5 bases and J by 7 bases, and 9 bases separated the two germline ends. For the CDR3, the DNA is TGTGCCAGTAGTCCCCGGATAAATGAGCAGTTCTTC. As protein: CASSPRINEQFF.

The chain employs TRBV7-8 and TRBJ2-7; D unresolved. The CDR3 extends over 15 amino acids. The germline V gene encodes CDR1 SGHVS and CDR2 FQNEAQ. Trimming took 2 bases from V and 3 from J, leaving 14 bases between them. In nucleotides, the CDR3 is TGTGCCAGCAGCTTACACTCGGGCACTTTCTACGAGCAGTACTTC. This gives the protein CASSLHSGTFYEQYF.

About this clonotype itself: The conserved closing phenylalanine or tryptophan is absent in this CDR3, likely reflecting a read error. The rearrangement joins TRBV7-9 to TRBJ2-5, with 13 bases fitting TRBD2. The CDR3 sequence is 18 residues long. The J segment lost 4 bases and the V segment lost 5 bases, leaving 13 bases of the junction unmatched. Germline CDR1 reads SEHNR; CDR2 reads FQNEAQ (reference sequence). CDR3 region: CASSPGTSGIVKSETQYY. CDR3 nucleotides: TGTGCCAGCAGCCCAGGGACTAGCGGGATCGTAAAATCAGAGACCCAGTACTAC.

In the case of this clonotype: The junction departs from the called germline gene at one end, perhaps through a read error. The J gene is TRBJ2-2, the V gene TRBV11-2; 9 bases line up with TRBD1. The CDR3 is 17 residues long. Germline-derived CDR1 and CDR2 are SGHAT and FQNNGV. CDR3 DNA: TGTACCAGCAGCTTTGATCGGGACAGGGTCGGAACCGGTGAGCTGTTTTTT. It translates to CTSSFDRDRVGTGELFF.

On this clonotype itself: At one end, the junction sequence differs from germline, possibly due to a read error. The chain couples TRBV29-1 to TRBJ2-5; TRBD1 aligns across 9 bases. Germline V gene lookup returns CDR1 SQVTM and CDR2 ANQGSEA. The CDR3 runs to 14 residues. The chain's CDR3 is CSVEDSGTGKTQYF. The CDR3 DNA reads as TGCAGCGTTGAAGATTCAGGGACAGGGAAGACTCAGTACTTC.